The rows below give T cell receptor beta chains drawn from one sample of a study of graft-versus-host responses after intestinal transplantation. No antigens are known for them. Assay: immunoSEQ multiplex PCR; the TCRdb copy retains only in-frame clones and omits some. Here the sample spans 95,000 to 150,000 clones, 90% to 95% being singletons. The sample here was unstimulated CD4+ T cells sorted from spleen or lymph node cells, taken before intestinal transplant. The receptors shown here come from a human donor who received an intestinal transplant. The CDR3 runs from the conserved cysteine through the conserved F or W. The D gene is left open where the match is weak. A row's size may be missing; if present it is once, few, many or a size class.

- | TRBD2 | TRBJ2-6 | TRBV25-1 | TGTGCCAGCAGTGCCACTAGCGGATTAAGCTCTGGGGCCAACGTCCTGACTTTC | CASSATSGLSSGANVLTF
- | - | TRBJ2-7 | TRBV25-1 | TGTGCCAGCAGTGGCAGGGGAGAACCAACCTACGAGCAGTACTTC | CASSGRGEPTYEQYF
once | - | TRBJ2-3 | TRBV7-3 | TGTGCCAGCAGCCCTCCGGGAAAAACAGATACGCAGTATTTT | CASSPPGKTDTQYF
- | TRBD2 | TRBJ2-3 | TRBV10-1 | TGCGCCAGCAGTGAGGCCCAGCGGGAGGTGGGTACGCAGTATTTT | CASSEAQREVGTQYF
- | TRBD2 | TRBJ2-7 | TRBV28 | TGTGCCAGCAGTACAGCCGGGACTACAATTTACGAGCAGTACTTC | CASSTAGTTIYEQYF
- | TRBD1 | TRBJ1-4 | TRBV7-9 | TGTGCCAGCAGCACGTTTCGGGGGACAGGGTATAAAAAACTGTTTTTT | CASSTFRGTGYKKLFF
- | TRBD1 | TRBJ1-2 | TRBV18 | TGTGCCACCAGTGGCGGACAGGGACTATTAGACGGCTACACCTTC | CATSGGQGLLDGYTF
- | - | TRBJ1-1 | TRBV30 | TGTGCCTGGAGTGTAACAGGGAGGACTGAAGCTTTCTTT | CAWSVTGRTEAFF
- | - | TRBJ2-1 | TRBV5-5 | TGTGCCAGCAGCCCGGGATTACGAGCATCTAGCTCCTACAATGAGCAGTTCTTC | CASSPGLRASSSYNEQFF
- | TRBD1 | TRBJ2-7 | TRBV6-5 | TGTGCCAGCAGTTTTCGGGACAGGGGCTACGAGCAGTACTTC | CASSFRDRGYEQYF
- | TRBD1 | TRBJ2-3 | TRBV5-5 | TGTGCCAGCAGCCAACAGGGGCACACAGATACGCAGTATTTT | CASSQQGHTDTQYF
few | - | TRBJ2-7 | TRBV4-2 | TGTGCCAGCAGCCAAGATCTTGGGTACGAGCAGTACTTC | CASSQDLGYEQYF
- | - | TRBJ1-1 | TRBV2 | TGTGCCAGCACCACCCTAAACAAGGGACAACCCGGACCCTCTGAAGCTTTCTTT | CASTTLNKGQPGPSEAFF
- | - | TRBJ2-7 | TRBV11-2 | TGTGCCAGCACCCTAGGGGGACACCTCTCCTACGAGCAGTACTTC | CASTLGGHLSYEQYF
- | TRBD1 | TRBJ1-2 | TRBV28 | TGTGCCAGCAGTTTACTTGTAGACAGGGGCTCTGGCTACACCTTC | CASSLLVDRGSGYTF
- | TRBD1 | TRBJ1-3 | TRBV2 | TGTGCCAGCAGTGAGGGGACAGCTGGAAACACCATATATTTT | CASSEGTAGNTIYF
- | - | TRBJ2-7 | TRBV21-1 | TGTGCCAGCAGCAAATCTCCAGGGTTTTTGTGGTACGAGCAGTACTTC | CASSKSPGFLWYEQYF
- | - | TRBJ2-7 | TRBV6-5 | TGTGCCAGCAGACCGGGACACCGGGCATACGAGCAGTACTTC | CASRPGHRAYEQYF
- | - | TRBJ2-5 | TRBV9 | TGTGCCAGCAGCCCAGCTTGGAAGGGCAATTTGGTCCAGTACTTC | CASSPAWKGNLVQYF
- | - | TRBJ2-7 | TRBV7-2 | TGTGCCAGCAGCCCGCGAGGGGGGCACGAGCAGTACTTC | CASSPRGGHEQYF
- | - | TRBJ2-5 | TRBV28 | TGTGCCAGCAGGTTAAAGGGGACTGGTAAGACCCAGTACTTC | CASRLKGTGKTQYF
- | TRBD1 | TRBJ2-1 | TRBV2 | TGTGCCAGCAGTGAGGGACAGTACAATGAGCAGTTCTTC | CASSEGQYNEQFF
- | TRBD1 | TRBJ1-2 | TRBV5-4 | TGTGCCAGCAGCTTGGGGAGCGGGACAGGGGGCTATGGCTACACCTTC | CASSLGSGTGGYGYTF
- | - | TRBJ2-7 | TRBV6-1 | TGTGCCAGCATTCTCAGGGGGGGATCCTACGAGCAGTACTTC | CASILRGGSYEQYF
- | - | TRBJ2-3 | TRBV6-5 | TGTGCCAGCAGTAGATCAGGAACCCTGACAGATACGCAGTATTTT | CASSRSGTLTDTQYF
- | TRBD1 | TRBJ1-1 | TRBV2 | TGTGCCAGCAGAGGACAGGGGATGAACACTGAAGCTTTCTTT | CASRGQGMNTEAFF
- | - | TRBJ2-7 | TRBV2 | TGTGCCAGCTCGAACGGGGACTCCTACGAGCAGTACTTC | CASSNGDSYEQYF
once | TRBD2 | TRBJ2-1 | TRBV9 | TGTGCCAGCAGCGTAGATCCAGGGAGGGGAAATGAGCAGTTCTTC | CASSVDPGRGNEQFF
- | TRBD1 | TRBJ2-7 | TRBV19 | TGTGCCAGTAGTAGCAGGGGGCCCAACGAGCAGTACTTC | CASSSRGPNEQYF
- | - | TRBJ1-5 | TRBV2 | TGTGCCAGCAGCCCGGCAGGGGAAGGTCAGCCCCAGCATTTT | CASSPAGEGQPQHF
- | TRBD1 | TRBJ2-3 | TRBV29-1 | TGCAGCGTTTATCTTCTGGCAGGGGGCACGGATACGCAGTATTTT | CSVYLLAGGTDTQYF
- | TRBD1 | TRBJ1-2 | TRBV27 | TGTGCCAGCAGCCAACAGGGGGCCCCTGGCTACACCTTC | CASSQQGAPGYTF
- | - | TRBJ2-7 | TRBV6-4 | TGTGCCAGCAGTGGCTCCTACGAGCAGTACTTC | CASSGSYEQYF